One and the same sample provided the 7 T cell receptor beta chains below, sequenced in a study of cytomegalovirus exposure and HLA in healthy donors (dated by TCRdb to about 2017). The receptor library was made with the immunoSEQ multiplex PCR assay. Not all clones reach the TCRdb copy of this immuneACCESS table, which keeps in-frame sequences only. Checked studies attribute under half of the gap to unresolved V genes and leave the rest unexplained. The sample table shows about 120,000 clones, and roughly nine tenths are seen once. The ten largest make up 1.5% to 2.5% of the sample. What was sequenced was PBMCs. These receptors originate from a woman between 18 and 29 years old in good health and CMV-seronegative.

The chain uses TRBV11-2 and TRBJ1-1; perhaps TRBD1 as D (5 bases). V was shortened by 4 bases and J by 11 bases, with 14 bases between the two germline ends. Per the germline V gene, CDR1 is SGHAT and CDR2 is FQNNGV. There are 12 residues in the CDR3. CDR3 bases: TGTGCCAGCAGCTCAACGGGACTGGAGGCTTTCTTT. Its protein is CASSSTGLEAFF.

The chain recombines TRBV2 with TRBJ2-7; 10 bases agree with TRBD2. The CDR3 is 14 residues long. Germline V gives CDR1 SNHLY, CDR2 FYNNEI. V lost 8 bases and J lost 2; bases outside the gene matches: 6. The CDR3 protein is CASRTSGGPYEQYF. In nucleotides, the CDR3 is TGTGCCAGCCGGACTAGCGGAGGACCCTACGAGCAGTACTTC.

This clone was found once. This sequence joins TRBV6-5 and TRBJ2-2; a possible D gene is TRBD1 (6 bases). Trimming pared 4 bases from V and 6 bases from J, leaving 12 bases between. CDR1 and CDR2 (germline): MNHEY, SVGAGI. This CDR3 spans 14 amino acids. DNA of the CDR3: TGTGCCAGCAGTTTTACAGGGCCTCCCGGGGAGCTGTTTTTT. Translated: CASSFTGPPGELFF.

This chain links TRBV6-5 with TRBJ2-7; D might be TRBD1 (6 bases). Germline lookup yields CDR1 MNHEY and CDR2 SVGAGI. V shed 6 bases and J shed 5 bases, with 14 bases lying between them. This CDR3 has 13 residues. The CDR3 sequence is CASSPGQLDEQYF. The CDR3, as DNA: TGTGCCAGCAGCCCCGGACAGTTGGACGAGCAGTACTTC.

This clone is a singleton in its sample. The gene calls are TRBV20-1 and TRBJ1-2; no clear D. Germline V gene data show CDR1 as DFQATT and CDR2 as SNEGSKA (reference sequence). The CDR3 loop spans 11 amino acids. Here the CDR3 DNA reads TGCAGGGGCCCGAGGGAGAGTGGCTACACCTTC. Translated: CRGPRESGYTF.

This clone was detected only a few times. The rearrangement uses TRBV6-1 and TRBJ1-4; D unclear. The CDR3 extends over 16 amino acids. The germline V gene has CDR1 MNHNS and CDR2 SASEGT. V was shortened by 3 bases and J by 6 bases, with 17 bases between the two germline ends. CDR3 coding DNA: TGTGCCAGCAGTGAGTCGGGAGGGCGAGGAGATGAAAAACTGTTTTTT. This translates into CASSESGGRGDEKLFF.

The rearrangement joins TRBV11-3 to TRBJ1-2, with D uncertain. The germline V and J ends were trimmed by 5 bases and 8 bases, with 15 bases remaining between them. The CDR3 is 13 amino acids. Germline assignment: CDR1 SGHNT and CDR2 YENEEA. CDR3 protein: CASSPILEQGYTF. The CDR3 coding sequence is TGTGCCAGCAGCCCCATATTGGAGCAGGGCTACACCTTC. The complete variable domain, with remaining parts taken from reference TRBV11-3 and TRBJ1-2, reads EAGVVQSPRYKIIEKKQPVAFWCNPISGHNTLYWYLQNLGQGPELLIRYENEEAVDDSQLPKDRFSAERLKGVDSTLKIQPAELGDSAVYLCASSPILEQGYTFGSGTRLTVV.